This passage covers 10 T cell receptor beta chains from one sample sequenced in a study of T cell repertoires in cytomegalovirus infection. Using its own MiXCR run on the reads, TCRdb lists one record per CDR3 protein. The sample lists 200,000 or so distinct CDR3 sequences; 15% to 20% were seen once. The sequenced sample consisted of PBMCs. These receptor sequences come from a human donor in good health (CMV status not recorded). Some clones in this sample may be carry-over from other donors' samples.

This clonotype turned up a few times. V and J are TRBV4-2 and TRBJ1-4, with D perhaps TRBD1 (6 bases). Germline-derived CDR1 and CDR2 are LGHNA and YNFKEQ. The CDR3 loop spans 16 amino acids. Trimming removed 0 bases at V and 4 bases at J, with 12 bases between. The DNA for the CDR3 is TGTGCCAGCAGCCAAGAAAGGACGGACAGTAATGAAAAACTGTTTTTT. Protein: CASSQERTDSNEKLFF.

Remarks on this clonotype: Mismatch with germline at one junction end may stem from a read error. The chain employs TRBV9 and TRBJ1-1; possibly TRBD1 for D (5 bases). CDR1 and CDR2 from the germline V gene are SGDLS and YYNGEE. The CDR3 spans 12 residues. The CDR3 spells CASSVAGAEAYF. The DNA of the CDR3 is TGTGCCAGCAGCGTCGCCGGGGCTGAAGCTTACTTT. Using reference TRBV9 and TRBJ1-1 for the parts outside the CDR3, the full variable domain is DSGVTQTPKHLITATGQRVTLRCSPRSGDLSVYWYQQSLDQGLQFLIQYYNGEERAKGNILERFSAQQFPDLHSELNLSSLELGDSALYFCASSVAGAEAYFGQGTRLTVV.

The rearrangement joins TRBV6-8 to TRBJ2-2, with 7 bases fitting TRBD1. V was pared by 10 bases and J by 0 bases, with 5 bases of the junction left unmatched. The V gene's germline CDR1 is MNHGY and CDR2 SAAAGT. The CDR3 loop spans 14 amino acids. In DNA, the CDR3 is TGTGCCATCAGGGGACAGTCGAACACCGGGGAGCTGTTTTTT. It encodes CAIRGQSNTGELFF.

This clonotype appeared many times. The chain couples TRBV28 to TRBJ1-5; the match to TRBD1 covers 11 bases. Per the germline V gene, CDR1 is MDHEN and CDR2 is SYDVKM. This CDR3 has 21 amino acids. The J segment lost 2 bases and the V segment lost 2 bases, leaving 17 bases of the junction unmatched. Written as DNA, the CDR3 is TGTGCCAGCAGTTTACACTCCGCGGACAGGGGGCTTAATTTCGGCAATCAGCCCCAGCATTTT. Translation gives CASSLHSADRGLNFGNQPQHF.

This clonotype has at least ten counts. V usage is TRBV7-9 and J usage is TRBJ2-7, with TRBD2 identical over 13 bases. V trimming: 5 bases; J trimming: 6 bases; junction bases outside the gene matches: 7. CDR3 size: 15 residues. CDR1 SEHNR and CDR2 FQNEAQ come from the germline V gene (reference sequence). The CDR3 bases are TGTGCCAGCAGCCAAGGACTAGCGGGAGACGGCGAGCAGTACTTC. Amino acids: CASSQGLAGDGEQYF.

This clonotype was seen only a few times. This chain connects TRBV6-2 or TRBV6-3 to TRBJ2-7; D gene uncertain. The CDR3 is 14 residues long. Germline V gives CDR1 MNHEY, CDR2 SVGEGT. Trimming took off 7 bases at V and 4 bases at J, with 17 bases between the two ends. This CDR3 reads CASTATRNPYEQYF. The CDR3 bases are TGTGCCAGCACCGCAACGCGCAACCCTTACGAGCAGTACTTC.

Regarding this clonotype: A read error may be the cause here, since a much bigger clone is one base away. J is TRBJ2-2 and V is TRBV11-2, with D tentatively TRBD2 (6 bases). The CDR3 contains 18 residues. Germline CDR1 reads SGHAT; CDR2 reads FQNNGV. The DNA of the CDR3 is TGTGCCAGCAGCTACCGGCGGGACCACTCCCAAAACACCGGGGGGCTGTTTTTT. It yields the protein CASSYRRDHSQNTGGLFF.

The table lists this clonotype with many counts. The V gene is TRBV12-3 or TRBV12-4, the J gene TRBJ2-1; 11 positions agree with TRBD2. There are 16 residues in the CDR3. Unmatched junction bases numbered 7, after V lost 5 bases and J lost 4 bases. The CDR3 spells CASSDRLAGKYNEQFF. In nucleotides, the CDR3 is TGTGCCAGCAGTGATCGACTAGCGGGGAAGTACAATGAGCAGTTCTTC.

The chain combines TRBV7-9 with TRBJ1-1; D remains unclear. This CDR3 is 12 amino acids long. In germline, CDR1 is SEHNR, CDR2 FQNEAQ (reference sequence). Trimming took off 2 bases at V and 4 bases at J, with 5 bases between the two ends. DNA for the CDR3: TGTGCCAGCAGCTTATCGTCCACTGAAGCTTTCTTT. It encodes CASSLSSTEAFF.

This clonotype was detected a few times. The chain has TRBV7-9 and TRBJ1-1; 9 nucleotides agree with TRBD1. CDR3 size: 14 residues. Trimming cost V 8 bases and J 0 bases; bases outside gene matches: 4. Germline V gives CDR1 SEHNR, CDR2 FQNEAQ (reference sequence). This chain's CDR3 is CASGDRDMNTEAFF. In nucleotides, the CDR3 is TGTGCCAGCGGGGACAGGGATATGAACACTGAAGCTTTCTTT.